These 27 T cell receptor beta chains came from one sample sequenced in a study of CD8 T cells in ankylosing spondylitis. In TCRdb, the 5' RACE reads were re-called with MiXCR into one record per CDR3 protein. Altogether 200,000 or so distinct CDR3 sequences are present, under 15% being singletons, with the ten largest covering 8% to 13%. The sequenced material came from blood, either unsorted or a sorted T cell fraction (not recorded which). These receptors all come from a female donor with ankylosing spondylitis or in good health (not recorded which).

This clonotype was counted between two and nine times. The V gene is TRBV29-1, the J gene TRBJ2-7; 10 bases map to TRBD1. CDR3 length: 13 residues. Trimming cost V 5 bases and J 4 bases; bases outside gene matches: 5. Per germline, CDR1 SQVTM and CDR2 ANQGSEA. For the CDR3, the DNA is TGCAGCGTTCGGACAGGGGGGGCATACGAGCAGTACTTC. It specifies CSVRTGGAYEQYF.

This clonotype was picked up many times. V usage is TRBV29-1 and J usage is TRBJ1-4; D perhaps matches TRBD1 (6 bases). Trimming took 4 bases from V and 8 from J, leaving 14 bases between them. This CDR3 comprises 13 residues. The germline CDR1 and CDR2 sequences are SQVTM and ANQGSEA. The CDR3 protein is CSVGQARWEKLFF. The CDR3 nucleotides read TGCAGCGTTGGACAGGCCCGGTGGGAAAAACTGTTTTTT.

At least ten counts were recorded for this clonotype. The chain employs TRBV7-2 and TRBJ2-3; TRBD2 aligns across 13 bases. Germline V lookup: CDR1 SGHTA, CDR2 FQGNSA. This CDR3 has 15 amino acids. V lost 8 bases and J lost 3; bases outside the gene matches: 5. The CDR3 nucleotides read TGTGCCAGCTTGTTGACTAGCGGGAGGACAGATACGCAGTATTTT. Protein: CASLLTSGRTDTQYF.

This rearrangement joins TRBV18 to TRBJ2-5; TRBD1 matches at 7 bases. In germline, CDR1 is KGHSH, CDR2 LQKENI. The CDR3 loop spans 13 amino acids. V trimming: 6 bases; J trimming: 3 bases; junction bases outside the gene matches: 4. The CDR3, as DNA: TGTGCCAGCTCGGGGACAGAAGAAGAGACCCAGTACTTC. This codes for CASSGTEEETQYF. Drawing the rest from reference TRBV18 and TRBJ2-5, the complete variable domain is NAGVMQNPRHLVRRRGQEARLRCSPMKGHSHVYWYRQLPEEGLKFMVYLQKENIIDESGMPKERFSAEFPKEGPSILRIQQVVRGDSAAYFCASSGTEEETQYFGPGTRLLVL.

This chain links TRBV7-6 with TRBJ2-3; D is perhaps TRBD1 (5 bases). Germline V gene lookup returns CDR1 SGHVS and CDR2 FNYEAQ. There are 15 residues in the CDR3. V gave up 0 bases and J gave up 1 base, with 8 bases separating them. CDR3 sequence reads: CASSLAQGGTDTQYF. In DNA form, the CDR3 reads TGTGCCAGCAGCTTAGCGCAAGGGGGCACAGATACGCAGTATTTT.

On this clonotype: This clone may be a read error of a much larger clone one base away. The chain recombines TRBV4-3 with TRBJ2-1; D remains unclear. Germline CDR1 LGHNA, CDR2 YSLEER. The CDR3 contains 14 residues. The CDR3 protein is CASSHDTSYNGQFF. The CDR3 DNA reads TGCGCCAGCAGCCACGATACTTCCTACAATGGGCAGTTCTTC.

This clonotype was observed a few times. The V and J genes are TRBV12-3 or TRBV12-4 and TRBJ2-7; D is perhaps TRBD2 (6 bases). Trimming cost V 5 bases and J 10 bases, with 15 bases left between them. There are 12 residues in the CDR3. The CDR3 sequence is CASSGGSLDQYF. CDR3 coding DNA: TGTGCCAGCAGTGGGGGGAGCCTTGATCAGTACTTC.

This clonotype appeared many times. This sequence joins TRBV20-1 and TRBJ1-1; D remains ambiguous. Germline CDR1 reads DFQATT; CDR2 reads SNEGSKA (reference sequence). V was pared by 2 bases and J by 3 bases, with 13 bases between. The CDR3 has 14 amino acids. CDR3 DNA sequence: TGCAGTGCTAGACCTCCCCAACTGGACACTGAAGCTTTCTTT. As protein: CSARPPQLDTEAFF.

This clonotype was recorded at least ten times. The rearrangement joins TRBV7-8 to TRBJ2-7; the D call may be TRBD1 or TRBD2 (5 bases each). The CDR3 length is 15 residues. V lost 4 bases and J 0 bases, leaving 13 bases between the germline ends. Germline values: CDR1 SGHVS, CDR2 FQNEAQ. CDR3 nucleotides: TGTGCCAGCAGCTCGTTGGGGGAACCCTCCTACGAGCAGTACTTC. It specifies CASSSLGEPSYEQYF.

Comments on this clonotype: A read error is possible here, since a much larger clone lies one base away. The V call is TRBV20-1, the J call TRBJ1-5, with 7 bases fitting TRBD1. Germline V gene data show CDR1 as DFQATT and CDR2 as SNEGSKA (reference sequence). V was clipped by 5 bases and J by 5 bases; unmatched bases: 9. The CDR3 loop spans 14 amino acids. The DNA of the CDR3 is TGCAGTGCTGGATTGATAGGGGGCGATCAGCCCCAGCATTTT. This translates into CSAGLIGGDQPQHF.

This clonotype has at least ten counts. This chain joins TRBV10-3 and TRBJ2-1; 7 bases are shared with TRBD1. Germline CDR1 reads ENHRY; CDR2 reads SYGVKD. The CDR3 spans 16 residues. Trimming took 5 bases from V and 5 from J; bases not matched to a gene: 12. The CDR3 spells CAISQRQGIFNNEQFF. The DNA for the CDR3 is TGTGCCATCAGTCAAAGACAGGGTATATTCAACAATGAGCAGTTCTTC.

V is TRBV30 and J is TRBJ2-1, with D perhaps matching TRBD2 (6 bases). This CDR3 spans 14 amino acids. Germline loops: CDR1 GTSNPN, CDR2 SVGIG (reference sequence). Deletions cut 2 bases from V and 9 bases from J, with 17 bases between. DNA of the CDR3: TGTGCCTGGAGTCCAGGGACTTCGTATATTGAGCAGTTCTTC. Translation: CAWSPGTSYIEQFF.

In this sample, this clonotype turned up once. A single base separates this from a much larger clone, so it may be a read error. CDR3 coding DNA: TGTGCCACCAGCAGAGTACAGGGTAGTAATTCACCCCTCCACTTT. It translates to CATSRVQGSNSPLHF. The chain links TRBV15 to TRBJ1-6; maybe TRBD1 (6 bases). Deletions cut 1 base from V and 6 bases from J, with 10 bases between. CDR1 and CDR2 from the germline V gene are LNHNV and YYDKDF (reference sequence). The CDR3 extends over 15 amino acids.

The V and J genes are TRBV5-1 and TRBJ2-7, with 8 bases that match TRBD1. The CDR3 has 14 residues. CDR1 is SGHRS, CDR2 YFSETQ, per germline. Trimming removed 3 bases from V and 5 bases from J; junction bases left unmatched: 7. The CDR3 here is CASSYGQGVHEQYF. CDR3 DNA: TGCGCCAGCAGCTACGGACAGGGAGTCCACGAGCAGTACTTC.

Many counts were recorded for this clonotype. This rearrangement joins TRBV5-1 to TRBJ2-2; 8 bases match TRBD2. Germline CDR1 is SGHRS and CDR2 is YFSETQ. The junction had 10 bases not matched to a gene; V was cut back by 4 bases and J by 8 bases. The CDR3 runs 15 residues. The CDR3 loop is CASSPTLSGTGELFF. CDR3 DNA: TGCGCCAGCAGCCCTACCCTTAGCGGGACGGGGGAGCTGTTTTTT.

This clonotype has at least ten counts. This chain's CDR3 is CASSLDSSSYNEQFF. The DNA for the CDR3 is TGTGCCAGCAGTTTGGACTCAAGCTCCTACAATGAGCAGTTCTTC. The chain carries TRBV12-3 or TRBV12-4 and TRBJ2-1; D is perhaps TRBD2 (5 bases). CDR3 length equals 15 residues. The V end was cut by 3 bases, the J end by 0 bases, with 9 bases between.

This chain connects TRBV5-1 to TRBJ1-1, with TRBD1 identical over 9 bases. V lost 6 bases to trimming and J lost 2 bases; unmatched junction nucleotides: 5. Germline assignment: CDR1 SGHRS and CDR2 YFSETQ. The CDR3 is 14 residues long. CDR3 nucleotide sequence: TGCGCCAGCACGGACAGGGGAGGTAACACTGAAGCTTTCTTT. It codes for CASTDRGGNTEAFF.

A remark on this clonotype: This may come from a read error, since a much larger clone is one base off. The V call is TRBV12-3 or TRBV12-4, the J call TRBJ2-7; no clear D. The germline V and J ends were trimmed by 7 bases and 4 bases, with 14 bases remaining between them. The CDR3 has 13 amino acids. CDR3 DNA sequence: TGTGCCAGCACCCAACAGATTCCGTACGAGCAGTACTTC. This translates into CASTQQIPYEQYF.

This clonotype was recorded many times. The J gene is TRBJ1-1, the V gene TRBV5-1, with TRBD1 matching 9 bases. This CDR3 has 13 amino acids. Trimming removed 7 bases from V and 5 bases from J; junction bases left unmatched: 6. CDR1 and CDR2 (germline): SGHRS, YFSETQ. For the CDR3, the DNA is TGCGCCAGCCGCCAGACAGGGGGGACTGAAGCTTTCTTT. Translation gives CASRQTGGTEAFF.

The rearrangement links TRBV11-3 to TRBJ2-3; D assignment may be TRBD1 or TRBD2 (5 bases each). CDR1 is SGHNT, CDR2 YENEEA, per germline. Trimming shortened V by 1 base and J by 0 bases, and 14 bases separated the two germline ends. The CDR3 runs to 17 residues. In DNA, the CDR3 is TGTGCCAGCAGCTTAGGGGGCGGGCCAGCTAGCACAGATACGCAGTATTTT. Translation: CASSLGGGPASTDTQYF.

For this clonotype: This sequence may be a read error, since a much larger clone differs from it by one base. The chain has TRBV10-3 and TRBJ2-7; D remains unclear. The germline CDR1 and CDR2 sequences are ENHRY and SYGVKD. The CDR3 is made up of 14 amino acids. CDR3 in amino acids: CTISELQSSYEQYF. The CDR3 DNA reads as TGTACCATCAGTGAGTTACAGAGCTCCTACGAGCAGTACTTC.

CDR3 protein: CASSLRAGHGLAGGNEQFF. The CDR3 nucleotides read TGCGCCAGCAGCTTGAGAGCAGGGCACGGACTAGCGGGAGGCAATGAGCAGTTCTTC. The chain is built from TRBV5-1 and TRBJ2-1; TRBD2 agrees at 14 bases. With 1 base clipped from V and 6 bases from J, the junction kept 12 bases outside the gene matches. CDR1 is SGHRS, CDR2 YFSETQ, per germline. There are 19 residues in the CDR3.

This clonotype was seen ten or more times. The rearrangement uses TRBV28 and TRBJ1-5, with D perhaps matching TRBD1 (5 bases). The CDR3 consists of 15 residues. The V gene's germline CDR1 is MDHEN and CDR2 SYDVKM. Trimming took off 3 bases at V and 3 bases at J, with 12 bases between the two ends. The CDR3 DNA sequence: TGTGCCAGCAGTTTCTTGACAGAGATCAATCAGCCCCAGCATTTT. Its protein product is CASSFLTEINQPQHF.

This clonotype has a count of ten or more. The chain carries TRBV7-2 and TRBJ1-1; weak D call: TRBD1 (5 bases). V was shortened by 5 bases and J by 3 bases, with 10 bases between the two germline ends. Germline V gives CDR1 SGHTA, CDR2 FQGNSA. This CDR3 spans 13 amino acids. Here the CDR3 DNA reads TGTGCCAGCAGCGGGGCCCCCTACACTGAAGCTTTCTTT. Encoded protein: CASSGAPYTEAFF. Full variable domain (missing parts from reference TRBV7-2 and TRBJ1-1): GAGVSQSPSNKVTEKGKDVELRCDPISGHTALYWYRQSLGQGLEFLIYFQGNSAPDKSGLPSDRFSAERTGGSVSTLTIQRTQQEDSAVYLCASSGAPYTEAFFGQGTRLTVV.

This clonotype came up many times. The CDR3 nucleotides are TGTGCCAGCAGTTTAAGGGGGGGACAGGGGCCCTCCTACGAGCAGTACTTC. Protein sequence: CASSLRGGQGPSYEQYF. This chain links TRBV12-3 or TRBV12-4 with TRBJ2-7, with TRBD1 matching over 10 bases. J gave up 0 bases and V 2 bases, and 7 bases lay outside the gene matches. The CDR3 length is 17 residues.

This clonotype has a count of ten or more. The rearrangement joins TRBV12-3 or TRBV12-4 to TRBJ1-5, with TRBD1 as a possible D gene (6 bases). Deletions cut 6 bases from V and 5 bases from J, with 17 bases between. The CDR3 spans 15 residues. This CDR3 is CASSPPGHIDQPQHF. In nucleotides, the CDR3 is TGTGCCAGCAGCCCTCCGGGACACATTGATCAGCCCCAGCATTTT.

The V call is TRBV11-1, the J call TRBJ1-4; D is unclear. Germline loops: CDR1 SGHAT, CDR2 FQDESV (reference sequence). This CDR3 spans 20 amino acids. V lost 2 bases to trimming and J lost 0 bases, with 22 bases between them. CDR3 sequence reads: CASSLWGTGFRLATNEKLFF. The CDR3, as DNA: TGTGCCAGCAGCTTATGGGGAACCGGGTTTCGCCTTGCAACTAATGAAAAACTGTTTTTT.